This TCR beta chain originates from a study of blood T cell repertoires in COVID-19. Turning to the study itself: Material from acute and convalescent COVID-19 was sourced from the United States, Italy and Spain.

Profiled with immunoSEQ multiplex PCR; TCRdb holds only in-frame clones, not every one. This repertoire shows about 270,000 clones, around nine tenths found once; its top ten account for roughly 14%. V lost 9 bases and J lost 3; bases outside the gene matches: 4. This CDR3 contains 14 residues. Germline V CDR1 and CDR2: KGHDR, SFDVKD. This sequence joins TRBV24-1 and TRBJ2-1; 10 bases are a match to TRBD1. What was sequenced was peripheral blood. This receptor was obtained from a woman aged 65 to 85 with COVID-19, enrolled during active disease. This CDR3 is CATGQGGDYNEQFF. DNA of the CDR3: TGTGCCACCGGACAGGGGGGCGACTACAATGAGCAGTTCTTC.